This TCR beta chain was profiled in a study of cytomegalovirus exposure and HLA in healthy donors. The PCR was carried out with 60 Vbeta primers and 13 Jbeta primers. The repertoire was sequenced with immunoSEQ multiplex PCR; TCRdb's copy has only in-frame clones and lacks some. This table holds 150,000 to 200,000 clones, almost 85% found once. Trimming left V 7 bases short and J 3 bases short, with 16 bases between. The CDR3 is 15 amino acids. Per the germline V gene, CDR1 is SNHLY and CDR2 is FYNNEI. This chain uses TRBV2 with TRBJ1-5; D is unclear. The TCR sequence derives from a woman aged 45-60 years in good health and CMV-seronegative. The specimen sequenced was PBMCs. Here the CDR3 reads CASTQGNSYNQPQHF. The CDR3 DNA is TGTGCCAGCACCCAAGGAAACAGCTACAATCAGCCCCAGCATTTT.